Presented here are 21 T cell receptor beta chains from one specimen sequenced in a study of beta chain features in type 1 diabetes. All of the isolated RNA was reverse transcribed, so expressed TCRB transcripts were sequenced. The repertoire was sequenced with immunoSEQ multiplex PCR; TCRdb's copy has only in-frame clones and lacks some. The sample records about 150,000 clones, roughly 10% being singletons. The specimen sequenced was central memory CD4+ T cells from blood. The receptors were gathered from a man aged 18 to 30 in good health.

The CDR3 DNA follows: TGCAGTGCTAGCCGAGGCGACGAGCAGTACTTC. Translating it yields CSASRGDEQYF. This sequence joins TRBV20-1 and TRBJ2-7, with D uncertain. The CDR3 contains 11 residues. Germline V gene data show CDR1 as DFQATT and CDR2 as SNEGSKA (reference sequence). The V end lost 3 bases, the J end lost 5 bases, and 8 bases lay between the germline ends.

This clone was picked up a small number of times. The J gene is TRBJ1-4, the V gene TRBV5-1, with TRBD1 identical over 7 bases. The germline gives CDR1 SGHRS, CDR2 YFSETQ. V was clipped by 0 bases and J by 7 bases; unmatched bases: 9. CDR3 length equals 16 residues. The CDR3 reads CASSLEQGGVSEKLFF. The CDR3 bases are TGCGCCAGCAGCTTGGAACAAGGGGGCGTATCTGAAAAACTGTTTTTT. The whole variable domain, filled in from reference TRBV5-1 and TRBJ1-4, reads KAGVTQTPRYLIKTRGQQVTLSCSPISGHRSVSWYQQTPGQGLQFLFEYFSETQRNKGNFPGRFSGRQFSNSRSEMNVSTLELGDSALYLCASSLEQGGVSEKLFFGSGTQLSVL.

The rearrangement uses TRBV25-1 and TRBJ2-5, with TRBD1 matching over 7 bases. The CDR3 length is 15 residues. Unmatched junction bases numbered 15, after V lost 8 bases and J lost 6 bases. Germline CDR1 reads MGHDK; CDR2 reads SYGVNS. The DNA for the CDR3 is TGTGCCAGCGCCATTGGGCAGGGGGTAGGAAAGACCCAGTACTTC. This sequence encodes CASAIGQGVGKTQYF. The entire variable domain, with the rest obtained from reference TRBV25-1 and TRBJ2-5, is as follows: EADIYQTPRYLVIGTGKKITLECSQTMGHDKMYWYQQDPGMELHLIHYSYGVNSTEKGDLSSESTVSRIRTEHFPLTLESARPSHTSQYLCASAIGQGVGKTQYFGPGTRLLVL.

This clone came up a few times. This chain connects TRBV7-3 to TRBJ2-3, with 7 bases lining up with TRBD2. The CDR3 consists of 15 residues. V trimming: 5 bases; J trimming: 4 bases; junction bases outside the gene matches: 9. From germline, CDR1 is SGHTA and CDR2 FQGTGA. The CDR3 sequence is CASSTSGTGPDTQYF. CDR3 nucleotides: TGTGCCAGCAGCACCAGCGGGACGGGCCCAGATACGCAGTATTTT. The whole variable domain, remainder taken from reference TRBV7-3 and TRBJ2-3, is GAGVSQTPSNKVTEKGKYVELRCDPISGHTALYWYRQSLGQGPEFLIYFQGTGAADDSGLPNDRFFAVRPEGSVSTLKIQRTERGDSAVYLCASSTSGTGPDTQYFGPGTRLTVL.

This clone was counted only a few times. The genes are TRBV5-1 and TRBJ2-5; D is possibly TRBD2 (6 bases). Germline lookup yields CDR1 SGHRS and CDR2 YFSETQ. The CDR3 is 15 residues long. V was trimmed by 0 bases and J by 2 bases, leaving 11 bases between them. CDR3 DNA: TGCGCCAGCAGCTTGGAAACGCGGGGTCAAGAGACCCAGTACTTC. It is translated as CASSLETRGQETQYF.

In the case of this clone: This sample also contains other DNA sequences that code for the same CDR3. The V call is TRBV10-3, the J call TRBJ2-2; D is possibly TRBD1 (5 bases). Trimming left V 4 bases short and J 5 bases short, with 5 bases between. Germline lookup yields CDR1 ENHRY and CDR2 SYGVKD. CDR3 size: 12 residues. CDR3 protein: CAISGTTGELFF. The CDR3 DNA follows: TGTGCCATCAGTGGGACAACCGGGGAGCTGTTTTTT.

This chain joins TRBV4-3 and TRBJ2-1; D unclear. Per the germline V gene, CDR1 is LGHNA and CDR2 is YSLEER. Trimming left V 4 bases short and J 5 bases short, with 9 bases between. This CDR3 has 13 amino acids. The CDR3 nucleotides are TGCGCCAGCAGCCGAGGACGGGACAATGAGCAGTTCTTC. It codes for CASSRGRDNEQFF.

V usage is TRBV11-2 and J usage is TRBJ2-3, with TRBD1 identical over 8 bases. This CDR3 has 14 residues. V lost 6 bases, J lost 0 bases, and 2 bases stayed unmatched. Germline loops: CDR1 SGHAT, CDR2 FQNNGV. This CDR3 is CASRRDRSTDTQYF. CDR3 sequence (DNA): TGTGCCAGCAGAAGGGACAGGAGCACAGATACGCAGTATTTT. Variable domain in full (rest from reference TRBV11-2 and TRBJ2-3): EAGVAQSPRYKIIEKRQSVAFWCNPISGHATLYWYQQILGQGPKLLIQFQNNGVVDDSQLPKDRFSAERLKGVDSTLKIQPAKLEDSAVYLCASRRDRSTDTQYFGPGTRLTVL.

The V call is TRBV7-2, the J call TRBJ2-7, with D tentatively TRBD1 (5 bases). Between the trimmed V and J ends, which lost 3 bases and 8 bases, there was a span of 11 bases. This CDR3 spans 12 amino acids. CDR1 and CDR2 (germline): SGHTA, FQGNSA. CDR3 sequence (DNA): TGTGCCAGCAGCTTCGGCAGGGCGCAGCAGTACTTC. It translates to CASSFGRAQQYF.

This clone has more than one count but fewer than ten. This sequence joins TRBV5-1 and TRBJ2-2; TRBD2 matches 10 bases. The CDR3 sequence is 17 residues long. Germline CDR1 SGHRS, CDR2 YFSETQ. Germline trimming cut 5 bases from V and 2 bases from J; bases unmatched to any gene: 9. The CDR3 DNA sequence: TGCGCCAGCAGTTTGTCCGTACTAGCGGGAAACACCGGGGAGCTGTTTTTT. Translated, it gives CASSLSVLAGNTGELFF.

This clone has more than one count but fewer than ten. The CDR3 sequence is CASSLKRTSGGNNEQFF. CDR3 bases: TGTGCCAGCAGCTTAAAAAGGACTAGCGGGGGAAACAATGAGCAGTTCTTC. The chain employs TRBV11-3 and TRBJ2-1, with 13 bases that match TRBD2. Trimming removed 2 bases from V and 5 bases from J; junction bases left unmatched: 6. This CDR3 spans 17 amino acids. From germline, CDR1 is SGHNT and CDR2 YENEEA.

This clone was observed a handful of times. The rearrangement links TRBV5-4 to TRBJ1-4, with 9 bases that match TRBD1. Losses at the gene ends were 3 bases for V and 4 bases for J; bases not matched to a gene: 10. The CDR3 runs to 17 residues. Germline V gene sequence: CDR1 SGHNT, CDR2 YYREEE (reference sequence). CDR3 loop: CASSSGQGYGINEKLFF. As DNA, the CDR3 is TGTGCCAGCAGCTCGGGACAGGGATATGGAATTAATGAAAAACTGTTTTTT.

This chain uses TRBV19 with TRBJ2-3; TRBD2 aligns across 7 bases. The CDR3 is made up of 15 amino acids. Germline loops: CDR1 LNHDA, CDR2 SQIVND (reference sequence). V dropped 2 bases and J dropped 5; count of bases not matched to a gene: 7. In nucleotides, the CDR3 is TGTGCCAGTAGTATACAGGCAGCGGGGAAAGATACGCAGTATTTT. It codes for CASSIQAAGKDTQYF.

The CDR3 spells CAISEYRTNNEQFF. In nucleotides, the CDR3 is TGTGCCATCAGTGAGTACAGGACAAACAATGAGCAGTTCTTC. The chain carries TRBV10-3 and TRBJ2-1; D is possibly TRBD1 (5 bases). Germline V lookup: CDR1 ENHRY, CDR2 SYGVKD. The CDR3 totals 14 residues. Trimming removed 1 base at V and 5 bases at J, with 9 bases between.

This clone has a handful of counts. The chain uses TRBV9 and TRBJ2-5; TRBD1 aligns across 7 bases. The V and J ends lost 4 bases and 2 bases, in that order; junction bases with no gene match: 11. Per germline, CDR1 SGDLS and CDR2 YYNGEE. This CDR3 has 16 amino acids. CDR3 residues: CASSPIPTGKQETQYF. The CDR3 bases are TGTGCCAGCAGCCCCATCCCGACAGGGAAGCAAGAGACCCAGTACTTC. The full variable domain, rest sourced from reference TRBV9 and TRBJ2-5, is DSGVTQTPKHLITATGQRVTLRCSPRSGDLSVYWYQQSLDQGLQFLIQYYNGEERAKGNILERFSAQQFPDLHSELNLSSLELGDSALYFCASSPIPTGKQETQYFGPGTRLLVL.

This chain uses TRBV28 with TRBJ2-5, with 7 positions matching TRBD2. CDR1 MDHEN and CDR2 SYDVKM come from the germline V gene. The CDR3 spans 16 residues. With V trimmed by 4 bases and J by 1 base, 9 bases remained unmatched. The chain's CDR3 is CASSYVGGGLQETQYF. The CDR3 bases are TGTGCCAGCAGTTACGTGGGCGGGGGACTCCAAGAGACCCAGTACTTC.

In its sample, this clone was seen a few times. The CDR3 sequence is CASSSTVNYGYTF. CDR3 DNA sequence: TGTGCCAGCAGCTCCACAGTGAACTATGGCTACACCTTC. V usage is TRBV5-6 and J usage is TRBJ1-2; no reliable D call. CDR1 is SGHDT, CDR2 YYEEEE, per germline. The CDR3 runs 13 residues. V lost 3 bases, J lost 2 bases, and 8 bases lay in between. The complete variable domain, with remaining parts taken from reference TRBV5-6 and TRBJ1-2, reads DAGVTQSPTHLIKTRGQQVTLRCSPKSGHDTVSWYQQALGQGPQFIFQYYEEEERQRGNFPDRFSGHQFPNYSSELNVNALLLGDSALYLCASSSTVNYGYTFGSGTRLTVV.

The chain employs TRBV5-1 and TRBJ2-7; 7 bases align to TRBD1. This CDR3 spans 14 amino acids. The V and J ends lost 7 bases and 1 base, in that order; junction bases with no gene match: 8. Germline V CDR1 and CDR2: SGHRS, YFSETQ. In DNA form, the CDR3 reads TGCGCCAGCCTTCGGACAGGTTTATCCTACGAGCAGTACTTC. Its translation is CASLRTGLSYEQYF.

Here the CDR3 reads CASSFEAGGNNEQFF. The CDR3 region has the DNA TGTGCCAGCAGCTTCGAAGCGGGGGGAAACAATGAGCAGTTCTTC. This chain uses TRBV7-9 with TRBJ2-1; 9 bases match TRBD2. V lost 3 bases to trimming and J lost 5 bases; unmatched junction nucleotides: 5. CDR3 length equals 15 residues. Germline assignment: CDR1 SEHNR and CDR2 FQNEAQ (reference sequence). The complete variable domain, with remaining parts taken from reference TRBV7-9 and TRBJ2-1, reads DTGVSQNPRHKITKRGQNVTFRCDPISEHNRLYWYRQTLGQGPEFLTYFQNEAQLEKSRLLSDRFSAERPKGSFSTLEIQRTEQGDSAMYLCASSFEAGGNNEQFFGPGTRLTVL.

The chain combines TRBV28 with TRBJ2-6; D uncertain. CDR1 is MDHEN, CDR2 SYDVKM, per germline. CDR3 length: 17 residues. Trimming left V 7 bases short and J 0 bases short, with 16 bases between. CDR3 amino acids: CASTQGGGNSGANVLTF. The DNA for the CDR3 is TGTGCCAGCACCCAAGGTGGCGGCAACTCTGGGGCCAACGTCCTGACTTTC.

This clone has a handful of counts. This chain connects TRBV21-1 to TRBJ1-2; the tabulated D call, TRBD1, remains unverified against the DNA. TRBV21-1 is a pseudogene. This CDR3 has 15 residues. CDR3 DNA: TGTGCCAGCAGCAAAAACGGGACAGGGGACTATGGCTACACCTTC. Its translation: CASSKNGTGDYGYTF.